The next 7 T cell receptor beta chains were all read from a single sample in a study of neurological immune-mediated disorders (dated by TCRdb to about 2019). The receptor library was made with 5' RACE. The sequencer was an Illumina HiSeq 2500. Using fastp trimming at Q25 and MiXCR clonotype assembly, TCRdb reanalyzed the public sequencing data and kept in-frame beta chains. Identical CDR3 proteins give one entry, which carries the most common genes and DNA. This sample holds approximately 70,000 distinct CDR3 sequences; less than 4% were observed only once. Around 1.3% of the sample lies in the top ten. The sample consisted of PBMCs. The receptors here all came from a man younger than 40 with multiple sclerosis.

This clonotype was observed at least ten times. V usage is TRBV29-1 and J usage is TRBJ2-1; D uncertain. V lost 3 bases to trimming and J lost 2 bases, with 20 bases between them. The CDR3 is 17 residues long. Germline CDR1 SQVTM, CDR2 ANQGSEA. The CDR3 nucleotides read TGCAGCGTTGACGGTTCAGGCCAAAAGGGCCCCTACAATGAGCAGTTCTTC. This codes for CSVDGSGQKGPYNEQFF.

In its sample, this clonotype was seen many times. The rearrangement joins TRBV4-1 to TRBJ1-6, with D uncertain. CDR1 and CDR2 from the germline V gene are MGHRA and YSYEKL. CDR3 length: 14 residues. Trimming cost V 2 bases and J 10 bases, with 12 bases left between them. The chain's CDR3 is CASSQPGEASPLHF. In nucleotides, the CDR3 is TGCGCCAGCAGCCAACCGGGTGAAGCCTCACCCCTCCACTTT.

This clonotype was observed many times. The V call is TRBV7-3, the J call TRBJ2-2, with D possibly matching TRBD1 (6 bases). The CDR3 contains 17 residues. Trimming stripped 0 bases from V and 2 bases from J, with 13 bases between. The V gene's germline CDR1 is SGHTA and CDR2 FQGTGA. CDR3 amino acids: CASSLTVRTVNTGELFF. The CDR3 DNA reads TGTGCCAGCAGCTTAACTGTCAGGACAGTAAACACCGGGGAGCTGTTTTTT.

This clonotype appeared many times. The V gene is TRBV10-2, the J gene TRBJ1-6, with 10 bases lining up with TRBD1. CDR3 length: 17 amino acids. In germline, CDR1 is WSHSY, CDR2 SAAADI. J gave up 7 bases and V 2 bases, and 8 bases lay outside the gene matches. The CDR3 protein is CASSEAAGQGRNSPLHF. In DNA, the CDR3 is TGCGCCAGCAGTGAGGCTGCGGGACAGGGGAGAAATTCACCCCTCCACTTT.

Concerning this clonotype: This may be a read error, as it is one base from a much larger clone. This chain joins TRBV7-9 and TRBJ2-3, with no clear D. Trimming removed 5 bases from V and 4 bases from J, with 7 bases in between. This CDR3 is 12 amino acids long. The germline gives CDR1 SEHNR, CDR2 FQNEAQ (reference sequence). The CDR3 DNA is TGTGCCAGCAGCCTGTGGTCAGATACGCAGTATTTT. Its translation is CASSLWSDTQYF.

The chain recombines TRBV20-1 with TRBJ2-3; D might be TRBD2 (5 bases). The CDR3 length is 13 residues. Trimming removed 3 bases at V and 0 bases at J, with 7 bases between. CDR1 is DFQATT and CDR2 is SNEGSKA in the germline V gene (reference sequence). The CDR3 protein is CSASGVSTDTQYF. CDR3 DNA sequence: TGCAGTGCTAGCGGGGTCAGCACAGATACGCAGTATTTT.

This clonotype appeared many times. This rearrangement joins TRBV12-3 or TRBV12-4 to TRBJ2-3; 10 bases agree with TRBD2. This CDR3 region has 15 residues. V shed 2 bases and J 6 bases; nucleotides not matched to a gene: 5. The CDR3 protein is CASSLRTSGRDTQYF. DNA for the CDR3: TGTGCCAGCAGTTTAAGGACTAGCGGCCGGGATACGCAGTATTTT.